The 25 T cell receptor beta chains presented below share a single source sample, sequenced in a study of blood T cell repertoires in COVID-19. Data came from immunoSEQ multiplex PCR; TCRdb stores just in-frame clones and leaves some out. Here the sample spans about 220,000 clones, 70% to 90% being singletons. The sequencing sample was made of peripheral blood. The origin of the receptors is a man in his fifties who had recovered from COVID-19.

The V and J genes are TRBV27 and TRBJ2-3; 7 bases are a match to TRBD1. J gave up 5 bases and V 6 bases, and 11 bases lay outside the gene matches. Germline lookup yields CDR1 MNHEY and CDR2 SMNVEV (reference sequence). The CDR3 has 15 amino acids. CDR3 loop: CASSSNRGFIDTQYF. The CDR3 DNA follows: TGTGCCAGCAGCTCTAACAGGGGATTTATAGATACGCAGTATTTT.

The rearrangement uses TRBV19 and TRBJ1-6, with no clear D. The CDR3 has 18 residues. Germline CDR1 and CDR2: LNHDA and SQIVND (reference sequence). V was pared by 5 bases and J by 5 bases, with 22 bases between. DNA for the CDR3: TGTGCCAGTAGTTCCTCCCACATGAGCAGGAAAAATAATTCACCCCTCCACTTT. Translating it yields CASSSSHMSRKNNSPLHF.

The rearrangement uses TRBV6-5 and TRBJ2-7; D is unclear. From germline, CDR1 is MNHEY and CDR2 SVGAGI. V lost 2 bases, J lost 3 bases, and 11 bases lay in between. The CDR3 runs to 14 residues. CDR3 nucleotide sequence: TGTGCCAGCAGTTACGGGCCGGCGAACTACGAGCAGTACTTC. Amino acid sequence: CASSYGPANYEQYF.

This chain connects TRBV18 to TRBJ2-7, with D possibly being TRBD2 (6 bases). This CDR3 has 14 residues. CDR1 KGHSH and CDR2 LQKENI come from the germline V gene. V lost 3 bases, J lost 2 bases, and 11 bases lay in between. The CDR3 region has the DNA TGTGCCAGCTCACCGGGACTTAGGACCTACGAGCAGTACTTC. It codes for CASSPGLRTYEQYF.

The chain is built from TRBV19 and TRBJ2-2; 10 bases fit TRBD2. The CDR3 is made up of 16 amino acids. V was clipped by 6 bases and J by 4 bases; unmatched bases: 8. The germline CDR1 and CDR2 sequences are LNHDA and SQIVND (reference sequence). CDR3 sequence (DNA): TGTGCCAGTAGAACCACCGGGACTAGCGTCACCGGGGAGCTGTTTTTT. Its translation: CASRTTGTSVTGELFF.

J is TRBJ2-7 and V is TRBV5-1; 9 bases fit TRBD1. Germline lookup yields CDR1 SGHRS and CDR2 YFSETQ. The CDR3 contains 14 residues. V was clipped by 4 bases and J by 3 bases; unmatched bases: 5. The chain's CDR3 is CASSQGQGDYEQYF. The CDR3 region has the DNA TGCGCCAGCAGCCAGGGACAGGGCGACTACGAGCAGTACTTC.

This clone was observed a handful of times. The chain carries TRBV6-6 and TRBJ2-7, with 7 bases identical to TRBD2. Germline V gene sequence: CDR1 MNHNY, CDR2 SVGAGI (reference sequence). The CDR3 covers 14 residues. With 1 base clipped from V and 5 bases from J, the junction kept 5 bases outside the gene matches. The CDR3 here is CASSYLAGADEQYF. The CDR3 DNA reads TGTGCCAGCAGTTACTTGGCGGGAGCAGACGAGCAGTACTTC.

The chain is built from TRBV11-2 and TRBJ2-6, with 9 bases fitting TRBD1. The ends lost 5 bases at V and 2 bases at J; junction bases unmatched: 13. The CDR3 extends over 19 amino acids. CDR1 is SGHAT, CDR2 FQNNGV, per germline. The CDR3 bases are TGTGCCAGCAGCCCGGGACAGGGATCATCTTTTGCTGGGGCCAACGTCCTGACTTTC. It specifies CASSPGQGSSFAGANVLTF.

The rearrangement uses TRBV18 and TRBJ2-3, with 13 bases lining up with TRBD2. The ends lost 3 bases at V and 4 bases at J; junction bases unmatched: 1. CDR1 and CDR2 (germline): KGHSH, LQKENI. The CDR3 runs to 15 residues. CDR3 protein: CASSPGLAGADTQYF. As DNA, the CDR3 is TGTGCCAGCTCACCCGGACTAGCGGGAGCAGATACGCAGTATTTT.

The chain combines TRBV6-5 with TRBJ2-5; the match to TRBD2 covers 7 bases. Germline loops: CDR1 MNHEY, CDR2 SVGAGI. J lost 2 bases, V lost 6 bases, and 9 bases had no gene match. The CDR3 loop spans 15 amino acids. DNA of the CDR3: TGTGCCAGCAGAAGGACTAGGGGATTACAAGAGACCCAGTACTTC. Its protein product is CASRRTRGLQETQYF.

The chain recombines TRBV5-1 with TRBJ2-7, with 13 positions matching TRBD2. This CDR3 is 17 amino acids long. After removal of 0 bases from V and 2 bases from J, the junction contained 5 bases not matched to a gene. In germline, CDR1 is SGHRS, CDR2 YFSETQ. As DNA, the CDR3 is TGCGCCAGCAGCTTGGCCGTCGGGACTAGCGGGGCCTACGAGCAGTACTTC. Amino acid sequence: CASSLAVGTSGAYEQYF.

The gene calls are TRBV3-1 (or the pseudogene TRBV3-2) and TRBJ2-3; D is unclear. Trimming removed 6 bases at V and 4 bases at J, with 8 bases between. The CDR3 consists of 12 residues. CDR1 is LGHDT, CDR2 YNNKEL, per germline (reference sequence). CDR3 sequence (DNA): TGTGCCAGCAGTGGAGTGGCAGATACGCAGTATTTT. Its translation: CASSGVADTQYF.

This clone was recorded only once. J is TRBJ2-1 and V is TRBV7-2; TRBD2 matches at 9 bases. The junction had 5 bases not matched to a gene; V was cut back by 1 base and J by 4 bases. This CDR3 contains 16 residues. The V gene's germline CDR1 is SGHTA and CDR2 FQGNSA. CDR3 in amino acids: CASSLGLAGRYNEQFF. CDR3 DNA sequence: TGTGCCAGCAGCTTAGGGCTAGCGGGAAGATACAATGAGCAGTTCTTC.

J is TRBJ2-1 and V is TRBV6-5; D is perhaps TRBD2 (5 bases). The CDR3 is 16 amino acids. Looked up from germline, CDR1 is MNHEY and CDR2 is SVGAGI. V shed 1 base and J shed 3 bases, with 13 bases lying between them. In DNA, the CDR3 is TGTGCCAGCAGTTACTTAGCGTCACCTAACTACAATGAGCAGTTCTTC. It specifies CASSYLASPNYNEQFF.

The chain is built from TRBV29-1 and TRBJ2-5; no clear D. This CDR3 region has 13 residues. V shed 8 bases and J shed 6 bases, with 19 bases lying between them. Germline-derived CDR1 and CDR2 are SQVTM and ANQGSEA. Here the CDR3 DNA reads TGCAGCTATTCCCCCGGTAGCTTGAAGACCCAGTACTTC. This codes for CSYSPGSLKTQYF.

V and J are TRBV7-2 and TRBJ1-4; D uncertain. This CDR3 is 15 amino acids long. Per the germline V gene, CDR1 is SGHTA and CDR2 is FQGNSA. V was pared by 5 bases and J by 7 bases, with 17 bases between. Written as DNA, the CDR3 is TGTGCCAGCAGCCATGACGTGGGGAGTGGTGAAAAACTGTTTTTT. Amino acids: CASSHDVGSGEKLFF.

This sequence joins TRBV28 and TRBJ1-2; 11 bases are a match to TRBD1. The CDR3 is made up of 16 amino acids. J was trimmed by 4 bases and V by 2 bases; bases with no gene match: 6. Germline CDR1 reads MDHEN; CDR2 reads SYDVKM. The DNA for the CDR3 is TGTGCCAGCAGTTTAGGGACAGGGGGGTCAGGCTATGGCTACACCTTC. This encodes CASSLGTGGSGYGYTF.

The chain employs TRBV5-1 and TRBJ2-1, with 11 bases matching TRBD1. There are 16 residues in the CDR3. The germline V gene has CDR1 SGHRS and CDR2 YFSETQ. After removal of 4 bases from V and 5 bases from J, the junction contained 8 bases not matched to a gene. In DNA, the CDR3 is TGCGCCAGCAGCCCAGGGACAGGGGGTAGGAACAATGAGCAGTTCTTC. Translation gives CASSPGTGGRNNEQFF. The whole variable domain, remainder taken from reference TRBV5-1 and TRBJ2-1, is KAGVTQTPRYLIKTRGQQVTLSCSPISGHRSVSWYQQTPGQGLQFLFEYFSETQRNKGNFPGRFSGRQFSNSRSEMNVSTLELGDSALYLCASSPGTGGRNNEQFFGPGTRLTVL.

V and J are TRBV3-1 (or the pseudogene TRBV3-2) and TRBJ1-1; 11 nucleotides align to TRBD1. V shed 4 bases and J 10 bases; nucleotides not matched to a gene: 2. Per germline, CDR1 LGHDT and CDR2 YNNKEL (reference sequence). CDR3 length: 12 amino acids. CDR3 sequence: CASSLGTGGAFF. CDR3 DNA sequence: TGTGCCAGCAGCCTCGGGACAGGGGGAGCTTTCTTT.

The chain links TRBV6-2 or TRBV6-3 to TRBJ2-5; TRBD1 agrees at 7 bases. V lost 1 base, J lost 5 bases, and 7 bases stayed unmatched. The germline V gene encodes CDR1 MNHEY and CDR2 SVGEGT. This CDR3 is 15 amino acids long. CDR3 DNA sequence: TGTGCCAGCAGTTACTGGACAGGAGGTTCGGAGACCCAGTACTTC. This translates into CASSYWTGGSETQYF.

The chain links TRBV5-1 to TRBJ2-5; D not certain. V was pared by 0 bases and J by 3 bases, with 9 bases between. The length of the CDR3 is 14 residues. Germline loops: CDR1 SGHRS, CDR2 YFSETQ. The DNA for the CDR3 is TGCGCCAGCAGCTTGGAAGGCGGTAAAGAGACCCAGTACTTC. It encodes CASSLEGGKETQYF.

J is TRBJ1-2 and V is TRBV5-1; the D gene is possibly TRBD1 (5 bases). CDR3 size: 13 residues. Trimming pared 5 bases from V and 7 bases from J, leaving 15 bases between. Germline CDR1 reads SGHRS; CDR2 reads YFSETQ. CDR3 nucleotides: TGCGCCAGCAGTCTTCAGGGTTTTGGTGGCTACACCTTC. Protein product: CASSLQGFGGYTF.

The chain combines TRBV6-5 with TRBJ1-2, with 10 positions matching TRBD1. The V gene's germline CDR1 is MNHEY and CDR2 SVGAGI. The CDR3 is made up of 15 amino acids. V lost 6 bases, J lost 8 bases, and 12 bases stayed unmatched. The chain's CDR3 is CASSIGTGAVLGYTF. The CDR3 coding sequence is TGTGCCAGCAGCATTGGGACAGGGGCCGTATTAGGCTACACCTTC.

The V and J genes are TRBV28 and TRBJ2-4; 7 bases line up with TRBD1. V lost 6 bases and J lost 7; bases outside the gene matches: 9. The CDR3 sequence is 14 residues long. CDR1 MDHEN and CDR2 SYDVKM come from the germline V gene. CDR3 nucleotide sequence: TGTGCCAGCAGAGAGACAGGGTTTAGGAACATTCAGTACTTC. It yields the protein CASRETGFRNIQYF.

The rearrangement joins TRBV28 to TRBJ2-1; maybe TRBD2 (5 bases). The germline V and J ends were trimmed by 5 bases and 6 bases, with 17 bases remaining between them. This CDR3 contains 15 residues. Germline V gene lookup returns CDR1 MDHEN and CDR2 SYDVKM. The CDR3 reads CASSHSIRGFNEQFF. CDR3 DNA: TGTGCCAGCAGTCACTCAATAAGAGGGTTCAATGAGCAGTTCTTC.